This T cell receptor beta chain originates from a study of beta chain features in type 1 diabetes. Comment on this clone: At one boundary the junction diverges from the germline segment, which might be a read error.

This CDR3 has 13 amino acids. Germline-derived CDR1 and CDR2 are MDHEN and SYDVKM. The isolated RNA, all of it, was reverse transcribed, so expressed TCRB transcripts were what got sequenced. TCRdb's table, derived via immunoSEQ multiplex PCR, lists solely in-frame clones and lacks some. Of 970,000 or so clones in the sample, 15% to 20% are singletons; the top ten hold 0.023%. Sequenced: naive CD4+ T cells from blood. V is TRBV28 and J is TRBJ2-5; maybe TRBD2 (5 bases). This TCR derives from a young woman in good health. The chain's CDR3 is CASSLSAPWTPDF. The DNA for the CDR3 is TGTGCCAGCAGTCTATCGGCTCCGTGGACTCCCGACTTC.